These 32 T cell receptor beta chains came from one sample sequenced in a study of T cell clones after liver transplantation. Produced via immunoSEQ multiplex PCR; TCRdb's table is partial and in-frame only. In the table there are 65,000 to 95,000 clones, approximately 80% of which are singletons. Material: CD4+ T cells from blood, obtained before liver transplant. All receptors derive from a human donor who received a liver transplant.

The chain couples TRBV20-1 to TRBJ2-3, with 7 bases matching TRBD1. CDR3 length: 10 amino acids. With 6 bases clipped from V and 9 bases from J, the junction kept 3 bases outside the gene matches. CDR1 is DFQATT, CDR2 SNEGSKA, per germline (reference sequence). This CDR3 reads CSAGGRTQYF. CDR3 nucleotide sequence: TGCAGTGCAGGGGGCCGAACGCAGTATTTT.

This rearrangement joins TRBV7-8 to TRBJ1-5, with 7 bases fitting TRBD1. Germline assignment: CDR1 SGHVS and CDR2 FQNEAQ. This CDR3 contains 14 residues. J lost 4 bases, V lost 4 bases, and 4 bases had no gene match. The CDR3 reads CASSSDRANQPQHF. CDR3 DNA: TGTGCCAGCAGCTCAGACAGGGCTAATCAGCCCCAGCATTTT.

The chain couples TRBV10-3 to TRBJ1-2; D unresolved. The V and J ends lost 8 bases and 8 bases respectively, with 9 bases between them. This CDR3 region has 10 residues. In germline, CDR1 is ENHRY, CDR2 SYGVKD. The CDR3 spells CAIGESGYTF. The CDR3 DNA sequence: TGTGCCATCGGGGAGTCGGGCTACACCTTC.

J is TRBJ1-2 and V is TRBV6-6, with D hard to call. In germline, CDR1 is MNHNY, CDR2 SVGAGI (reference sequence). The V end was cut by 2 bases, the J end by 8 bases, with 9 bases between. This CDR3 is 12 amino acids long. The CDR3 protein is CASSYGQPGYTF. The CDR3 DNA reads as TGTGCCAGCAGTTACGGTCAACCGGGCTACACCTTC.

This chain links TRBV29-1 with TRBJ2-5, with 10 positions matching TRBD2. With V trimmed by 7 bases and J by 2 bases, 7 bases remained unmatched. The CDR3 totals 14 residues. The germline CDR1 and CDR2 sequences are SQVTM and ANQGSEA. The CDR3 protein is CSGRAGGSQETQYF. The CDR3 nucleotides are TGCAGCGGGAGAGCGGGAGGGTCGCAAGAGACCCAGTACTTC.

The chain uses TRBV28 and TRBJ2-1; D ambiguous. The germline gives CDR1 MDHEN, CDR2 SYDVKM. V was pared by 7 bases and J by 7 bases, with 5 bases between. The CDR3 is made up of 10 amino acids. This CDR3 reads CASIGNEQFF. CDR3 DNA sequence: TGTGCCAGCATAGGTAATGAGCAGTTCTTC.

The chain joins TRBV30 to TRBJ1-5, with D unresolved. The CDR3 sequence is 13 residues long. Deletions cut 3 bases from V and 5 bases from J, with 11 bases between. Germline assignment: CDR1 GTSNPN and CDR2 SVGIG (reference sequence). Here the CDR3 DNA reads TGTGCCTGGAGAAGAGGTCCCGATCAGCCCCAGCATTTT. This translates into CAWRRGPDQPQHF.

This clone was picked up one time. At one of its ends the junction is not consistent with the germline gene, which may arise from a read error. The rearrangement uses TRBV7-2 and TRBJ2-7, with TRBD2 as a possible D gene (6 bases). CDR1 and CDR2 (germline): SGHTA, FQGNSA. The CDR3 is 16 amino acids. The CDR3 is CASSFVHWDSSHEQYF. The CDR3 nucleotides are TGTGCCAGCAGCTTCGTCCACTGGGACTCCTCCCACGAGCAGTACTTC.

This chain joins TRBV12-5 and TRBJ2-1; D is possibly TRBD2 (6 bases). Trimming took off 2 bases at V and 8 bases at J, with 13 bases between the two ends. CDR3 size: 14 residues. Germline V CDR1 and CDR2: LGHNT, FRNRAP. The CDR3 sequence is CASGLREREDEQFF. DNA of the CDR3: TGTGCTAGTGGTTTGAGGGAGAGGGAGGATGAGCAGTTCTTC.

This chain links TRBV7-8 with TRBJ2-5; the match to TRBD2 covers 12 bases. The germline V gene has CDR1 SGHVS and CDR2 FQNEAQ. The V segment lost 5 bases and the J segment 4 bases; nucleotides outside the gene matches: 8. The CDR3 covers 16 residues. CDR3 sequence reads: CASSPLAGGPRETQYF. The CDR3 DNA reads TGTGCCAGCAGCCCCCTAGCGGGAGGGCCTCGAGAGACCCAGTACTTC.

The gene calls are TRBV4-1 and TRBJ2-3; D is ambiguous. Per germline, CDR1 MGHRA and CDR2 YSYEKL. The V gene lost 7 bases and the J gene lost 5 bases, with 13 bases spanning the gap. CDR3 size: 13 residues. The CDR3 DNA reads TGCGCCAGCAAGAGCACGTTACGAGATACGCAGTATTTT. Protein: CASKSTLRDTQYF.

The CDR3 reads CSVTGQGDEQYF. In DNA form, the CDR3 reads TGCAGCGTGACGGGACAGGGGGACGAGCAGTACTTC. The chain employs TRBV29-1 and TRBJ2-7, with 11 nucleotides matching TRBD1. Germline CDR1 and CDR2: SQVTM and ANQGSEA. This CDR3 comprises 12 residues. J gave up 5 bases and V 6 bases, and 3 bases lay outside the gene matches.

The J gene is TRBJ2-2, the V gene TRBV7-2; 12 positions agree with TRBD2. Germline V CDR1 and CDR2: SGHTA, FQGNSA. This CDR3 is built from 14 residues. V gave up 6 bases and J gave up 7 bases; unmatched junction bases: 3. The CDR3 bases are TGTGCCAGCAGACGGACTAGCGGGGACGGGGAGCTGTTTTTT. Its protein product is CASRRTSGDGELFF.

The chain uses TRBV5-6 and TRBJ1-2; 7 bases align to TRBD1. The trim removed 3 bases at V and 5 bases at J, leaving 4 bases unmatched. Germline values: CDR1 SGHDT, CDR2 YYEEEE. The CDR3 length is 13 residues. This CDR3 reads CASSSSRGYGYTF. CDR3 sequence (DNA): TGTGCCAGCAGCTCCAGCAGGGGGTATGGCTACACCTTC.

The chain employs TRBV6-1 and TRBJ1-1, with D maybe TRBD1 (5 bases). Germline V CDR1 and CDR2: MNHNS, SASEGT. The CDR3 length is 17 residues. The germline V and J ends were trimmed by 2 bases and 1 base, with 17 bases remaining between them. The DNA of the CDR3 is TGTGCCAGCAGTGAAAGCCTCTTGAGACAGACGAACACTGAAGCTTTCTTT. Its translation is CASSESLLRQTNTEAFF.

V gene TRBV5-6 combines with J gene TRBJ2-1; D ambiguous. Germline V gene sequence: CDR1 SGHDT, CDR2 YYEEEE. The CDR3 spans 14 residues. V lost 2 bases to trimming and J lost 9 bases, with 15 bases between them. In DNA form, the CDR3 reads TGTGCCAGCAGCTTCGGGCCGGCCACGGGTGAGCAGTTCTTC. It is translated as CASSFGPATGEQFF.

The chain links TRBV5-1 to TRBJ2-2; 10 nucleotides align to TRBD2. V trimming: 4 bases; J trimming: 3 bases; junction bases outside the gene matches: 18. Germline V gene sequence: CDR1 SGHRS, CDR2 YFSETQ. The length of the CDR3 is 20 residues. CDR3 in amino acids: CASSRLTPRLAGEYTGELFF. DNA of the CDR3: TGCGCCAGCAGCCGGCTTACCCCCCGCCTAGCGGGAGAGTACACCGGGGAGCTGTTTTTT.

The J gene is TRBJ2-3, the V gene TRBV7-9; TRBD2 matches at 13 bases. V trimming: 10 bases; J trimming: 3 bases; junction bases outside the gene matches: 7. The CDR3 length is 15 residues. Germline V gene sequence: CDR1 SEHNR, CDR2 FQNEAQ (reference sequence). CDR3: CATRTSGSTTDTQYF. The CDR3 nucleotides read TGTGCCACCCGGACTAGCGGGAGTACGACAGATACGCAGTATTTT. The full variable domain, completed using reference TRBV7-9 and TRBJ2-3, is DTGVSQNPRHKITKRGQNVTFRCDPISEHNRLYWYRQTLGQGPEFLTYFQNEAQLEKSRLLSDRFSAERPKGSFSTLEIQRTEQGDSAMYLCATRTSGSTTDTQYFGPGTRLTVL.

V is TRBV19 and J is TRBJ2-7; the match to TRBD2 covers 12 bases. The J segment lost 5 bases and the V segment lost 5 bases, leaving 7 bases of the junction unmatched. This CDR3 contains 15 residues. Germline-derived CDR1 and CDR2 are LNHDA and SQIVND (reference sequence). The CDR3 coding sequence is TGTGCCAGTAGTCCGACTAGCGGGAGAATCAACGAGCAGTACTTC. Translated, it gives CASSPTSGRINEQYF.

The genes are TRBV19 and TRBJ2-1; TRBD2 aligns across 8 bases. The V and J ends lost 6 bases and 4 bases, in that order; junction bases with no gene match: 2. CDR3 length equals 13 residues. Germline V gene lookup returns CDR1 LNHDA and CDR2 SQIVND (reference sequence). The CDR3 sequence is CASRERGYNEQFF. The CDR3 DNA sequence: TGTGCCAGTAGGGAGCGGGGGTACAATGAGCAGTTCTTC.

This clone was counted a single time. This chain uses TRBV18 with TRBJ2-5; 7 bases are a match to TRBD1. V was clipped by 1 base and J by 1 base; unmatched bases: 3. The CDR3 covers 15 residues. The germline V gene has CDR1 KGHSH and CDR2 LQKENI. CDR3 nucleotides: TGTGCCAGCTCACCACTCGGGACAGCCCAAGAGACCCAGTACTTC. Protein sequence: CASSPLGTAQETQYF.

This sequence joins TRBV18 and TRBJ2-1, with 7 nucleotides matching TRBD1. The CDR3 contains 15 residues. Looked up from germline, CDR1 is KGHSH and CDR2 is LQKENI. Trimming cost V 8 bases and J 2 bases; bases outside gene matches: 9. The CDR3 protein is CASADRARAYNEQFF. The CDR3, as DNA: TGTGCCAGCGCAGACAGGGCGAGGGCCTACAATGAGCAGTTCTTC.

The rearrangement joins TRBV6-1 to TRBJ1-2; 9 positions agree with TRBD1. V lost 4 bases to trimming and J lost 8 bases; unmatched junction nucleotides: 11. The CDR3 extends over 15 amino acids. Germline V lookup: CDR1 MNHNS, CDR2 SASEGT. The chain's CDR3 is CASSALPGTGKGYTF. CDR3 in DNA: TGTGCCAGCAGTGCCCTACCTGGGACAGGGAAAGGCTACACCTTC.

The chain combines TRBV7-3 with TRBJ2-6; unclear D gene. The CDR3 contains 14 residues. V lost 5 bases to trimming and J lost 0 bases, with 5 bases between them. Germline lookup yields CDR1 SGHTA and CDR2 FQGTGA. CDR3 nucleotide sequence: TGTGCCAGCAGCCCCTCCTCTGGGGCCAACGTCCTGACTTTC. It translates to CASSPSSGANVLTF.

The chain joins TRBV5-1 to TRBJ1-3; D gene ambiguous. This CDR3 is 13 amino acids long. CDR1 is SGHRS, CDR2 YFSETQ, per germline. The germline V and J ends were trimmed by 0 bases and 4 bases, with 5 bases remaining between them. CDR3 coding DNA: TGCGCCAGCAGCTTGGATCAGGGAAACACCATATATTTT. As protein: CASSLDQGNTIYF.

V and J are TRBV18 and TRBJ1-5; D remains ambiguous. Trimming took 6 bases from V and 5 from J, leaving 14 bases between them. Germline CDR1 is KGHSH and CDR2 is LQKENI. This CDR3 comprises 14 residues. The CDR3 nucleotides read TGTGCCAGCTCCCCGTTTGACCTAGATCAGCCCCAGCATTTT. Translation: CASSPFDLDQPQHF.

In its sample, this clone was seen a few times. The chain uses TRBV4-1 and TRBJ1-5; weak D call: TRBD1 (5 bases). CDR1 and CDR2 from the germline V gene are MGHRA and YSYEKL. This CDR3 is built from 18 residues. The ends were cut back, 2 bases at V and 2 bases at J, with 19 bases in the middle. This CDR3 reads CASSQPDAAIGGNQPQHF. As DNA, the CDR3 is TGCGCCAGCAGCCAACCCGATGCGGCCATAGGGGGCAATCAGCCCCAGCATTTT.

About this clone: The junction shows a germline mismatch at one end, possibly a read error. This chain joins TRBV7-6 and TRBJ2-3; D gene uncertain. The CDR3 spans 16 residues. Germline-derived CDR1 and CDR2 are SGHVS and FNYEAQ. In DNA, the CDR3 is TGTGCCAGCAGTTTAGGGCCTTCGCCCCCCACAGATACGCAGTATTTT. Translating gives CASSLGPSPPTDTQYF.

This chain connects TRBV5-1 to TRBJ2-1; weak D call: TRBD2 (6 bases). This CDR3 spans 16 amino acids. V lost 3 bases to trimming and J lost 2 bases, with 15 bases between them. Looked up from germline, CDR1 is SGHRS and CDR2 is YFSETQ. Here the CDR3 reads CASSSYMTGAYNEQFF. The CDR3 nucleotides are TGCGCCAGCAGCTCCTACATGACGGGGGCCTACAATGAGCAGTTCTTC.

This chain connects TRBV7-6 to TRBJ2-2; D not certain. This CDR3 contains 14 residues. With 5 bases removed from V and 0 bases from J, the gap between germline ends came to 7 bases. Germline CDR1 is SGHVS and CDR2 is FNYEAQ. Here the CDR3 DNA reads TGTGCCAGCAGCACGGGTACGAACACCGGGGAGCTGTTTTTT. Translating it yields CASSTGTNTGELFF. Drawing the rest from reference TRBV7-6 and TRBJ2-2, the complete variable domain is GAGVSQSPRYKVTKRGQDVALRCDPISGHVSLYWYRQALGQGPEFLTYFNYEAQQDKSGLPNDRFSAERPEGSISTLTIQRTEQRDSAMYRCASSTGTNTGELFFGEGSRLTVL.

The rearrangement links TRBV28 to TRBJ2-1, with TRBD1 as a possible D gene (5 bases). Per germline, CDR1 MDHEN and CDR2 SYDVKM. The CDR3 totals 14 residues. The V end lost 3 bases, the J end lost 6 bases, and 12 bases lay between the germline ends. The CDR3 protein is CASSFQGAPNEQFF. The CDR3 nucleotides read TGTGCCAGCAGTTTTCAAGGGGCGCCCAATGAGCAGTTCTTC.

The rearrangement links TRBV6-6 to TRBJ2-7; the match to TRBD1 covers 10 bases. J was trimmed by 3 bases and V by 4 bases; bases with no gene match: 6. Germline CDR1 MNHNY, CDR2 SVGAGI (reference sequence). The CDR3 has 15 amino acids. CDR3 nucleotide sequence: TGTGCCAGCAGTTCCCCCGGGACAGGGGTCTACGAGCAGTACTTC. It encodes CASSSPGTGVYEQYF.